Sequencing of this T cell receptor beta chain was carried out in a study of early T cells in non-severe SARS-CoV-2 infection. As for the study in general: The authors sequenced bulk RNA from unsorted whole blood, leaving chains unpaired.

TCRdb used MiXCR to reprocess the 5' RACE reads, holding one entry per CDR3 protein. The sample shows over 60,000 distinct CDR3 sequences, 10% of them seen only once. The sample holds a few counts of this clonotype. The sample here was whole blood, taken at baseline. The receptor was derived from an adult who was a healthcare worker with PCR-confirmed SARS-CoV-2 infection or an uninfected control (not recorded which).

The CDR3 DNA sequence: TGTGCCAGCGGGACTGGGACCCAGTACTTC. It specifies CASGTGTQYF. This chain connects TRBV12-3 or TRBV12-4 to TRBJ2-5; TRBD2 is a possible D gene (6 bases). With 8 bases removed from V and 7 bases from J, the gap between germline ends came to 8 bases. CDR3 size: 10 residues.